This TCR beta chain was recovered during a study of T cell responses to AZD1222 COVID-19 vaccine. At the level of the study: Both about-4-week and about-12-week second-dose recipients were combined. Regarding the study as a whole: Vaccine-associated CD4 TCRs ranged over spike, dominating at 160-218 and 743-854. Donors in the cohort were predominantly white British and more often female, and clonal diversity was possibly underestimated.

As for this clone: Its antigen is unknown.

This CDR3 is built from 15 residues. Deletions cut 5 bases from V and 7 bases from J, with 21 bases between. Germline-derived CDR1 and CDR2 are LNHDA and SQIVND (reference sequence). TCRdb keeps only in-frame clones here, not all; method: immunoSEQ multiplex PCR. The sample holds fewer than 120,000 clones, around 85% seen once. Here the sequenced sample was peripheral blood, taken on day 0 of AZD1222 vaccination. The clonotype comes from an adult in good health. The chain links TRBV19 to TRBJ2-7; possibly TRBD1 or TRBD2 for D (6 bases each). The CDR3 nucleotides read TGTGCCAGTAGTCGCGAGGGGGGCCCCAGCGGGGAGCAGTACTTC. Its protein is CASSREGGPSGEQYF.